The 26 T cell receptor beta chains reported below all come from one sample, sequenced in a study of cytomegalovirus exposure and HLA in healthy donors. Researchers ran the PCR with 60 Vbeta and 13 Jbeta primers. Produced via immunoSEQ multiplex PCR; TCRdb's table is partial and in-frame only. The table records about 120,000 clones, nearly 65% of them present only once. Sequencing input: PBMCs. All receptors derive from a man aged 40-49 years in good health and CMV-seropositive.

This chain links TRBV4-1 with TRBJ1-4; TRBD1 agrees at 7 bases. Germline values: CDR1 MGHRA, CDR2 YSYEKL. This CDR3 has 15 residues. V dropped 1 base and J dropped 8; count of bases not matched to a gene: 7. CDR3 amino acids: CASSQGGTVGEKLFF. The CDR3 nucleotides read TGCGCCAGCAGCCAAGGGGGGACAGTGGGGGAAAAACTGTTTTTT.

This chain connects TRBV10-3 to TRBJ2-3; 13 bases agree with TRBD2. The CDR3 has 15 amino acids. The V gene end was trimmed by 4 bases and the J gene end by 4 bases; junction bases not matched to a gene: 2. Germline V lookup: CDR1 ENHRY, CDR2 SYGVKD. The CDR3 is CAISGTSGSSDTQYF. The DNA of the CDR3 is TGTGCCATCAGTGGGACTAGCGGGAGCTCAGATACGCAGTATTTT.

The V and J genes are TRBV6-1 and TRBJ1-1; D remains unclear. V shed 4 bases and J shed 3 bases, with 12 bases lying between them. The CDR3 spans 14 residues. The germline V gene has CDR1 MNHNS and CDR2 SASEGT. In nucleotides, the CDR3 is TGTGCCAGCAGTGTGTCAGGAGGCTACACTGAAGCTTTCTTT. It is translated as CASSVSGGYTEAFF.

This chain links TRBV28 with TRBJ2-2; D is unclear. The CDR3 spans 12 residues. The germline V gene has CDR1 MDHEN and CDR2 SYDVKM. The V end lost 10 bases, the J end lost 6 bases, and 12 bases lay between the germline ends. The CDR3 loop is CAILSLAGELFF. For the CDR3, the DNA is TGTGCCATCCTAAGCTTGGCCGGGGAGCTGTTTTTT. Combining the CDR3 with reference TRBV28 and TRBJ2-2 gives the whole variable domain DVKVTQSSRYLVKRTGEKVFLECVQDMDHENMFWYRQDPGLGLRLIYFSYDVKMKEKGDIPEGYSVSREKKERFSLILESASTNQTSMYLCAILSLAGELFFGEGSRLTVL.

This sequence joins TRBV7-8 and TRBJ1-1, with no clear D. Looked up from germline, CDR1 is SGHVS and CDR2 is FQNEAQ. V lost 1 base and J 2 bases, leaving 11 bases between the germline ends. This CDR3 has 15 amino acids. CDR3 DNA: TGTGCCAGCAGCTTAGAGTACGGGGATAACACTGAAGCTTTCTTT. Translated: CASSLEYGDNTEAFF. Using reference TRBV7-8 and TRBJ1-1 for the parts outside the CDR3, the full variable domain is GAGVSQSPRYKVAKRGQDVALRCDPISGHVSLFWYQQALGQGPEFLTYFQNEAQLDKSGLPSDRFFAERPEGSVSTLKIQRTQQEDSAVYLCASSLEYGDNTEAFFGQGTRLTVV.

The V gene is TRBV30, the J gene TRBJ1-6; 8 bases are shared with TRBD1. Looked up from germline, CDR1 is GTSNPN and CDR2 is SVGIG (reference sequence). The trim removed 0 bases at V and 7 bases at J, leaving 2 bases unmatched. The CDR3 contains 14 residues. The CDR3 region is CAWSVWDRNSPLHF. CDR3 DNA sequence: TGTGCCTGGAGTGTATGGGACAGGAATTCACCCCTCCACTTT.

This rearrangement joins TRBV29-1 to TRBJ2-7, with 8 bases fitting TRBD2. The length of the CDR3 is 14 residues. V trimming: 3 bases; J trimming: 2 bases; junction bases outside the gene matches: 6. Germline lookup yields CDR1 SQVTM and CDR2 ANQGSEA. CDR3 loop: CSVEAGRGTYEQYF. The CDR3 DNA follows: TGCAGCGTTGAGGCCGGGAGGGGGACCTACGAGCAGTACTTC.

The chain combines TRBV7-3 with TRBJ2-1; possible D gene TRBD2, 6 bases. The CDR3 has 14 residues. V gave up 5 bases and J gave up 2 bases, with 10 bases separating them. Germline V lookup: CDR1 SGHTA, CDR2 FQGTGA. The CDR3 region is CASSRGIPYNEQFF. For the CDR3, the DNA is TGTGCCAGCAGCCGGGGGATCCCCTACAATGAGCAGTTCTTC.

This chain connects TRBV14 to TRBJ2-7; TRBD2 agrees at 14 bases. CDR3 length: 15 amino acids. Germline values: CDR1 SGHDN, CDR2 FVKESK. The ends lost 3 bases at V and 5 bases at J; junction bases unmatched: 3. The CDR3 DNA is TGTGCCAGCAGCCAGACTAGCGGGGGGGCCGACGAGCAGTACTTC. Protein: CASSQTSGGADEQYF. Complete variable domain (other parts from reference TRBV14 and TRBJ2-7): EAGVTQFPSHSVIEKGQTVTLRCDPISGHDNLYWYRRVMGKEIKFLLHFVKESKQDESGMPNNRFLAERTGGTYSTLKVQPAELEDSGVYFCASSQTSGGADEQYFGPGTRLTVT.

The V gene is TRBV6-1, the J gene TRBJ1-4; D is perhaps TRBD1 (6 bases). The CDR3 runs to 13 residues. CDR1 is MNHNS, CDR2 SASEGT, per germline. V shed 7 bases and J shed 6 bases, with 12 bases lying between them. The CDR3 bases are TGTGCCAGCAAACGGTCAGGGGATGAAAAACTGTTTTTT. This sequence encodes CASKRSGDEKLFF.

This clone was picked up a small number of times. J is TRBJ2-5 and V is TRBV5-1; 9 bases map to TRBD1. Germline V gives CDR1 SGHRS, CDR2 YFSETQ. The ends lost 0 bases at V and 5 bases at J; junction bases unmatched: 8. CDR3 length: 16 amino acids. The CDR3 region has the DNA TGCGCCAGCAGCTTGGCCTTGGACAGGGGTTTCGAGACCCAGTACTTC. This codes for CASSLALDRGFETQYF. Based on the CDR3 plus reference TRBV5-1 and TRBJ2-5, the full variable domain is KAGVTQTPRYLIKTRGQQVTLSCSPISGHRSVSWYQQTPGQGLQFLFEYFSETQRNKGNFPGRFSGRQFSNSRSEMNVSTLELGDSALYLCASSLALDRGFETQYFGPGTRLLVL.

V usage is TRBV10-3 and J usage is TRBJ2-7; 8 bases map to TRBD2. CDR1 and CDR2 (germline): ENHRY, SYGVKD. Losses at the gene ends were 4 bases for V and 7 bases for J; bases not matched to a gene: 9. This CDR3 has 14 residues. The CDR3 DNA reads TGTGCCATCAGTGGACTAGCGTCGCTCGGGGAGCAGTACTTC. Translation: CAISGLASLGEQYF.

This sequence joins TRBV19 and TRBJ2-1; possible D gene TRBD1, 6 bases. V lost 3 bases and J 7 bases, leaving 16 bases between the germline ends. The CDR3 consists of 15 residues. The germline V gene encodes CDR1 LNHDA and CDR2 SQIVND (reference sequence). CDR3 residues: CASSIGATGENEQFF. For the CDR3, the DNA is TGTGCCAGTAGTATCGGAGCGACAGGAGAAAATGAGCAGTTCTTC.

Details on this clone: The junction differs from germline at one of its ends, possibly a read error. CDR3 protein: CASSFGSSGGSNHF. In DNA, the CDR3 is TGTGCCAGCAGTTTTGGGTCTAGCGGGGGGAGCAACCACTTC. The rearrangement joins TRBV27 to TRBJ2-5, with 11 bases that match TRBD2. There are 14 residues in the CDR3. Germline CDR1 reads MNHEY; CDR2 reads SMNVEV (reference sequence).

This sequence joins TRBV29-1 and TRBJ2-2, with 10 bases aligning to TRBD2. The CDR3 contains 15 residues. Losses at the gene ends were 4 bases for V and 5 bases for J; bases not matched to a gene: 7. The V gene's germline CDR1 is SQVTM and CDR2 ANQGSEA. CDR3 DNA sequence: TGCAGCGTTGCGGAAGCGGGAGGGCCGACCGGGGAGCTGTTTTTT. Its protein product is CSVAEAGGPTGELFF.

The chain couples TRBV18 to TRBJ1-2; no clear D gene. V was cut by 1 base and J by 2 bases, with 8 bases left in between. The CDR3 length is 14 residues. Germline loops: CDR1 KGHSH, CDR2 LQKENI. The CDR3 sequence: CASSPLSQNYGYTF. The CDR3, as DNA: TGTGCCAGCTCACCACTTAGCCAGAACTATGGCTACACCTTC.

With regard to this clone: The junction departs from the called germline gene at one end, perhaps through a read error. The chain has TRBV4-1 and TRBJ2-2, with TRBD2 identical over 10 bases. CDR1 is MGHRA, CDR2 YSYEKL, per germline. The CDR3 is made up of 16 amino acids. CDR3 DNA: TGCGCCAGCAGCCTAAGCGGGGGGGGATACACCCGGGAGCTGTTTTTT. Protein: CASSLSGGGYTRELFF.

The V gene is TRBV5-6, the J gene TRBJ2-5; TRBD2 aligns across 8 bases. The closer fit of TRBJ2-7 to the DNA end suggests the J call may be wrong. The CDR3 has 14 residues. Germline loops: CDR1 SGHDT, CDR2 YYEEEE. CDR3 sequence (DNA): TGTGCCAGCAGCTTGTACGGGAGGGTCTACGAGCAGTACTTC. Residues: CASSLYGRVYEQYF.

This clone was picked up a small number of times. V usage is TRBV4-3 and J usage is TRBJ2-7, with 12 bases that match TRBD2. The germline gives CDR1 LGHNA, CDR2 YSLEER. J gave up 3 bases and V 6 bases, and 6 bases lay outside the gene matches. This CDR3 spans 15 amino acids. CDR3 DNA: TGCGCCAGCAGACTGAGACTAGCGGGAGTCTACGAGCAGTACTTC. It encodes CASRLRLAGVYEQYF.

CDR3 region: CASSQDSRDVETQYF. In DNA, the CDR3 is TGCGCCAGCAGCCAAGATTCCCGGGATGTAGAGACCCAGTACTTC. The chain links TRBV4-1 to TRBJ2-5, with D maybe TRBD2 (5 bases). Trimming removed 0 bases from V and 4 bases from J, with 12 bases in between. The CDR3 totals 15 residues. CDR1 is MGHRA and CDR2 is YSYEKL in the germline V gene.

This clone was counted between two and nine times. The V gene is TRBV7-9, the J gene TRBJ2-1; TRBD2 might be the D (6 bases). This CDR3 has 18 residues. Germline V gene sequence: CDR1 SEHNR, CDR2 FQNEAQ (reference sequence). Deletions cut 2 bases from V and 0 bases from J, with 17 bases between. The DNA for the CDR3 is TGTGCCAGCAGCTTACCCCCTCGTCTTAGCGGCTCCTACAATGAGCAGTTCTTC. This encodes CASSLPPRLSGSYNEQFF.

The V gene is TRBV29-1, the J gene TRBJ1-2; TRBD1 is a possible D gene (5 bases). Germline loops: CDR1 SQVTM, CDR2 ANQGSEA. CDR3 size: 17 residues. The V and J ends lost 5 bases and 2 bases respectively, with 24 bases between them. CDR3 sequence: CSVPSPLGRGMNYGYTF. The CDR3 coding sequence is TGCAGCGTTCCCTCCCCTTTAGGACGGGGGATGAACTATGGCTACACCTTC.

V usage is TRBV5-4 and J usage is TRBJ2-7; 8 bases are shared with TRBD1. Looked up from germline, CDR1 is SGHNT and CDR2 is YYREEE (reference sequence). This CDR3 comprises 16 residues. The J segment lost 4 bases and the V segment lost 4 bases, leaving 13 bases of the junction unmatched. CDR3 residues: CASSPTLGTGSYEQYF. The DNA of the CDR3 is TGTGCCAGCAGCCCTACCCTCGGGACAGGTTCATACGAGCAGTACTTC.

The chain carries TRBV2 and TRBJ1-2; a weak D match, TRBD1 (5 bases). V shed 1 base and J shed 8 bases, with 17 bases lying between them. CDR3 length: 15 amino acids. Germline-derived CDR1 and CDR2 are SNHLY and FYNNEI. The CDR3 spells CASSEESGVAEGYTF. As DNA, the CDR3 is TGTGCCAGCAGTGAAGAATCGGGGGTTGCCGAAGGCTACACCTTC. Variable domain in full (rest from reference TRBV2 and TRBJ1-2): EPEVTQTPSHQVTQMGQEVILRCVPISNHLYFYWYRQILGQKVEFLVSFYNNEISEKSEIFDDQFSVERPDGSNFTLKIRSTKLEDSAMYFCASSEESGVAEGYTFGSGTRLTVV.

The V call is TRBV5-1, the J call TRBJ1-4; TRBD1 agrees at 8 bases. CDR1 is SGHRS and CDR2 is YFSETQ in the germline V gene. Germline trimming cut 2 bases from V and 4 bases from J; bases unmatched to any gene: 4. The CDR3 extends over 15 amino acids. The CDR3 loop is CASSFGTGLNEKLFF. In DNA, the CDR3 is TGCGCCAGCAGCTTCGGGACAGGCCTTAATGAAAAACTGTTTTTT. Variable domain in full (rest from reference TRBV5-1 and TRBJ1-4): KAGVTQTPRYLIKTRGQQVTLSCSPISGHRSVSWYQQTPGQGLQFLFEYFSETQRNKGNFPGRFSGRQFSNSRSEMNVSTLELGDSALYLCASSFGTGLNEKLFFGSGTQLSVL.

The V call is TRBV5-1, the J call TRBJ1-5; 8 nucleotides line up with TRBD1. CDR1 is SGHRS, CDR2 YFSETQ, per germline. CDR3 size: 15 residues. V lost 4 bases, J lost 2 bases, and 5 bases stayed unmatched. CDR3 in amino acids: CASSPGTGGNQPQHF. The CDR3 DNA is TGCGCCAGCAGCCCCGGGACAGGCGGCAATCAGCCCCAGCATTTT.